The entry below gives a single T cell receptor (beta chain) sequence along with its context. What it recognizes is unknown. Germline CDR1 is GTSNPN and CDR2 is SVGIG (reference sequence). The CDR3 is 14 amino acids. With 0 bases removed from V and 6 bases from J, the gap between germline ends came to 13 bases. The PCR was carried out with 60 Vbeta primers and 13 Jbeta primers. Sequencing was performed with immunoSEQ multiplex PCR; in TCRdb, only in-frame clones are kept and a portion is missing. The repertoire holds roughly 89,000 clones, with 75% to 85% as singletons. The sample comes from a study of cytomegalovirus exposure and HLA in healthy donors. Study results and caveats: Indistinguishable V segments, including TRBV6-2 and TRBV6-3, were excluded.

This clonotype originated in a woman aged 25 to 45 in good health and CMV-seronegative. The chain has TRBV30 and TRBJ2-3; D gene uncertain. The sequenced material came from PBMCs. The CDR3 DNA is TGTGCCTGGAGTGTGTGGGCGAATGGGGATACGCAGTATTTT. This codes for CAWSVWANGDTQYF.